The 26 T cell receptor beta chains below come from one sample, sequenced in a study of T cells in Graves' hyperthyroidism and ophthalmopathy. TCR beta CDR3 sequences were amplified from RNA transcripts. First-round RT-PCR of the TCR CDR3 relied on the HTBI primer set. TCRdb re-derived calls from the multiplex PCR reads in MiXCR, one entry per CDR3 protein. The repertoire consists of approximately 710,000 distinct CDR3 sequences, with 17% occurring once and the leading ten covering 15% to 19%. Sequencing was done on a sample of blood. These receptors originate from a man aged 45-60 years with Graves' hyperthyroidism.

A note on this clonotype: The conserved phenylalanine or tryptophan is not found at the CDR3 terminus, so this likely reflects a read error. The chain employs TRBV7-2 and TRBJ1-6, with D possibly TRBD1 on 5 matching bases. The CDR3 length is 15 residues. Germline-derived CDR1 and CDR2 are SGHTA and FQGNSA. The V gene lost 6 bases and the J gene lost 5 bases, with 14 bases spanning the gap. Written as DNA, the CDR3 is TGTGCCAGCAGTTCCAGACAGACCCATAATTCACCCCTCCACCTT. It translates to CASSSRQTHNSPLHL.

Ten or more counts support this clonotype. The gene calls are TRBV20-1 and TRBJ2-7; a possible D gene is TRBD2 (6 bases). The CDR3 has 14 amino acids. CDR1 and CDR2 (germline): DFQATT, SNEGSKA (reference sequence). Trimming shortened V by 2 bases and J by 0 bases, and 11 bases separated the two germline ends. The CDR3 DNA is TGCAGTGCTAGAAGTCTAGCGAGCTCCTACGAGCAGTACTTC. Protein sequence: CSARSLASSYEQYF.

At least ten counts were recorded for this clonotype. The CDR3 loop reads CASSSPTGTSEGYTF. In nucleotides, the CDR3 is TGCGCCAGCAGCTCCCCGACAGGGACGTCAGAAGGCTACACCTTC. V and J are TRBV5-1 and TRBJ1-2, with 7 bases fitting TRBD1. The length of the CDR3 is 15 residues. The trim removed 3 bases at V and 8 bases at J, leaving 13 bases unmatched. CDR1 is SGHRS and CDR2 is YFSETQ in the germline V gene.

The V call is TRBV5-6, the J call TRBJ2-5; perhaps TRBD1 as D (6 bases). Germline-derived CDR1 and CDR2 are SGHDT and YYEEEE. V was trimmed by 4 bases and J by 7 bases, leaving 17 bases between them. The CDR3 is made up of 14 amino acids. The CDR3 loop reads CASSDRTAAGTQYF. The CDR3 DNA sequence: TGTGCCAGCAGCGACCGGACAGCCGCCGGGACCCAGTACTTC. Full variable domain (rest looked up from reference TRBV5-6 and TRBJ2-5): DAGVTQSPTHLIKTRGQQVTLRCSPKSGHDTVSWYQQALGQGPQFIFQYYEEEERQRGNFPDRFSGHQFPNYSSELNVNALLLGDSALYLCASSDRTAAGTQYFGPGTRLLVL.

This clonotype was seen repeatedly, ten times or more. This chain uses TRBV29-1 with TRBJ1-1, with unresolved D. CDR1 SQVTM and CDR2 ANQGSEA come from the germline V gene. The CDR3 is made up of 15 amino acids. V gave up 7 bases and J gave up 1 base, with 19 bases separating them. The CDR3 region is CSELAISRRNTEAFF. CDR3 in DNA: TGCAGCGAGCTAGCGATTAGCAGGAGGAACACTGAAGCTTTCTTT.

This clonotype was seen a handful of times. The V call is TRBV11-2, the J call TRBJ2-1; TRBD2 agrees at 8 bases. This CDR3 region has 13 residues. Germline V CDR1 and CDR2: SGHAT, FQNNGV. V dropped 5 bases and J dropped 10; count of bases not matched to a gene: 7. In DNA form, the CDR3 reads TGTGCCAGCAGCGCGGGACTAGAATACGAGCAGTTCTTC. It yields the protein CASSAGLEYEQFF.

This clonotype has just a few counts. The CDR3 bases are TGTGCCAGCATCTACCGGGACAACACAGATACGCAGTATTTT. Protein product: CASIYRDNTDTQYF. The chain combines TRBV2 with TRBJ2-3, with a weak D call TRBD1 (6 bases). Per the germline V gene, CDR1 is SNHLY and CDR2 is FYNNEI. Trimming took 7 bases from V and 2 from J, leaving 13 bases between them. The CDR3 has 14 amino acids.

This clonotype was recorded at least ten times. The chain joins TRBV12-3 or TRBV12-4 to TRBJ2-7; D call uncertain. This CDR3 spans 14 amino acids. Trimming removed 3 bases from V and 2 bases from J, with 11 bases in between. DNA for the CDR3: TGTGCCAGCAGTTTTATGACAACGACCTACGAGCAGTACTTC. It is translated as CASSFMTTTYEQYF.

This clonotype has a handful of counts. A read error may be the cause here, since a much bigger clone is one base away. The DNA of the CDR3 is TGTGCCAACAGCTACGGACAGGGACAAGAGACCCAGTACTTC. Protein: CANSYGQGQETQYF. This chain connects TRBV12-3 or TRBV12-4 to TRBJ2-5, with 8 nucleotides matching TRBD1. The CDR3 covers 14 residues. Unmatched junction bases numbered 9, after V lost 10 bases and J lost 2 bases.

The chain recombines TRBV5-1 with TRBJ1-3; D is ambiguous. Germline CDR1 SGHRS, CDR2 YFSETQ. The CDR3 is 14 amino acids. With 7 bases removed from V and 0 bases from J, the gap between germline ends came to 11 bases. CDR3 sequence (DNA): TGCGCCAGCCGACTAGGATACTCTGGAAACACCATATATTTT. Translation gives CASRLGYSGNTIYF.

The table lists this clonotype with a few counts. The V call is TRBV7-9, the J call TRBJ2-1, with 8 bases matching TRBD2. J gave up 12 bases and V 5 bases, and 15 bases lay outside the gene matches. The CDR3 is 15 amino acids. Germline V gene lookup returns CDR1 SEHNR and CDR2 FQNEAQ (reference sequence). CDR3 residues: CASSPLGLAGLGQFF. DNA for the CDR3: TGTGCCAGCAGCCCGTTGGGTCTAGCGGGCCTAGGGCAGTTCTTC.

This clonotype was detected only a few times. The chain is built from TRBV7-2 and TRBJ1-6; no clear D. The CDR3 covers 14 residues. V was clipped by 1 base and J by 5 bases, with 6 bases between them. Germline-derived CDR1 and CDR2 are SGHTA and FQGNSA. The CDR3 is CASSLGGNNSPLHF. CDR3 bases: TGTGCCAGCAGCTTAGGGGGAAATAATTCACCCCTCCACTTT. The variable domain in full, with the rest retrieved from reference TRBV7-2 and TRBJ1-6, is GAGVSQSPSNKVTEKGKDVELRCDPISGHTALYWYRQSLGQGLEFLIYFQGNSAPDKSGLPSDRFSAERTGGSVSTLTIQRTQQEDSAVYLCASSLGGNNSPLHFGNGTRLTVT.

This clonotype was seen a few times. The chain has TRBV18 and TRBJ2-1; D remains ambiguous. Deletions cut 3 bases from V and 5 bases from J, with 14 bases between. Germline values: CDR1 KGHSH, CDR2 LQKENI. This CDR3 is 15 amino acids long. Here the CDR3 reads CASSPEQVQNNEQFF. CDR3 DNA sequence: TGTGCCAGCTCACCTGAGCAGGTTCAAAACAATGAGCAGTTCTTC.

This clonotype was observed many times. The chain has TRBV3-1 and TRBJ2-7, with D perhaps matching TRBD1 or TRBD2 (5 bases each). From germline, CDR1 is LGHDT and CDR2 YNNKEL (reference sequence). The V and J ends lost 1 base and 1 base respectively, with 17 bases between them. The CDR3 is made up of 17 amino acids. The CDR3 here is CASSQGGVTPQSYEQYF. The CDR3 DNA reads TGTGCCAGCAGCCAAGGAGGGGTAACGCCCCAATCCTACGAGCAGTACTTC.

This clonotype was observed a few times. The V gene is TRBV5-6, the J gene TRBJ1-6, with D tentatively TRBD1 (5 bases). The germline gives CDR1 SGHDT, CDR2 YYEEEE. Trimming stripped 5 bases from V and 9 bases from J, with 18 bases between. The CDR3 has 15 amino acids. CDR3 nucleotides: TGTGCCAGCAGTAGAGACCCCGGGGGATTTTCACCCCTCCACTTT. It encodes CASSRDPGGFSPLHF.

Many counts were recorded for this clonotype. This CDR3 reads CASSESRNGNEQFF. CDR3 coding DNA: TGTGCCAGCAGTGAAAGTCGTAACGGGAATGAGCAGTTCTTC. The chain carries TRBV2 and TRBJ2-1; D not resolved. The CDR3 is 14 amino acids. V dropped 2 bases and J dropped 7 bases, with 12 bases sitting between them. In germline, CDR1 is SNHLY, CDR2 FYNNEI.

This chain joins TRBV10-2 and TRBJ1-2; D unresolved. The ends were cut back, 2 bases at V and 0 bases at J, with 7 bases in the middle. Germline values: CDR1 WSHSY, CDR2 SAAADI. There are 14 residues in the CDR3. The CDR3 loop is CASSEMNANYGYTF. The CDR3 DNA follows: TGCGCCAGCAGTGAGATGAACGCTAACTATGGCTACACCTTC.

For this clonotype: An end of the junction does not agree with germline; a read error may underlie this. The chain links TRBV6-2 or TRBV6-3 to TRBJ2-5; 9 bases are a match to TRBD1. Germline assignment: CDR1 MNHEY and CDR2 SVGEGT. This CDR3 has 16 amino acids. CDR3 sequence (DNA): TGTGCCAGCAGTCACCGGGACAGGGTTTACCAAGAGACACAGTACTTC. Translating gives CASSHRDRVYQETQYF.

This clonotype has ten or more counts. The DNA for the CDR3 is TGTGCCATCAGCCAGGGACAGGGGGTATCCTACAATGAGCAGTTCTTC. It translates to CAISQGQGVSYNEQFF. This rearrangement joins TRBV10-3 to TRBJ2-1, with 11 positions matching TRBD1. With 6 bases clipped from V and 1 base from J, the junction kept 5 bases outside the gene matches. The CDR3 is made up of 16 amino acids. Germline V gives CDR1 ENHRY, CDR2 SYGVKD.

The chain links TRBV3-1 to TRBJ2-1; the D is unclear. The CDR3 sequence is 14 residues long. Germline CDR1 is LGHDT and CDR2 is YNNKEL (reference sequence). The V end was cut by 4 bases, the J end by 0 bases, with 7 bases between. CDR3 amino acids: CASSRWSSYNEQFF. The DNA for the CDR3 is TGTGCCAGCAGCCGGTGGAGCTCCTACAATGAGCAGTTCTTC.

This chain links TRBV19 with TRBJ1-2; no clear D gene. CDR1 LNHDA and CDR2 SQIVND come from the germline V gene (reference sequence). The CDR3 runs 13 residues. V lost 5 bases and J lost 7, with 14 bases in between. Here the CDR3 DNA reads TGTGCCAGTAGTCCTTCTCCACGAGGTGGCTACACCTTC. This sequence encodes CASSPSPRGGYTF.

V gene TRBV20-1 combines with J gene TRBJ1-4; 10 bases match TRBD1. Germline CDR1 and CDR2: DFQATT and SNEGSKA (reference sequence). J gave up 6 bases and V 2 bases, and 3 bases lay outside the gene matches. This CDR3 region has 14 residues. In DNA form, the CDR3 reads TGCAGTGCTAGACGCGGGACAGGGGATGAAAAACTGTTTTTT. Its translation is CSARRGTGDEKLFF.

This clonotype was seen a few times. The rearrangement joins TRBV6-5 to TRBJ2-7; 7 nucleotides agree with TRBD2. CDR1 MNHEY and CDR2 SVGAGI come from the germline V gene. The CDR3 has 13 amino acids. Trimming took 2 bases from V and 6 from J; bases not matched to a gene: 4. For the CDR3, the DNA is TGTGCCAGCAGTTACAACGCGGGAGCCGAGCAGTACTTC. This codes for CASSYNAGAEQYF.

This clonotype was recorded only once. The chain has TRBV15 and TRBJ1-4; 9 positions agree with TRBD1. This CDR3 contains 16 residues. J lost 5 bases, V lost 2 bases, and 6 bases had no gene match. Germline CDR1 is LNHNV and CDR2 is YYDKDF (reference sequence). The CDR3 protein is CATSRKTGTGNEKLFF. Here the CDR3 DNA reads TGTGCCACCAGCAGAAAAACCGGGACAGGGAATGAAAAACTGTTTTTT.

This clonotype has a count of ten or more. CDR3 DNA sequence: TGTGCCAGTGGGTTAAACCAGAGAGAGACCCAGTACTTC. Translation: CASGLNQRETQYF. The gene calls are TRBV2 and TRBJ2-5; D is unclear. V shed 9 bases and J shed 4 bases, with 15 bases lying between them. This CDR3 comprises 13 residues. The germline V gene has CDR1 SNHLY and CDR2 FYNNEI.

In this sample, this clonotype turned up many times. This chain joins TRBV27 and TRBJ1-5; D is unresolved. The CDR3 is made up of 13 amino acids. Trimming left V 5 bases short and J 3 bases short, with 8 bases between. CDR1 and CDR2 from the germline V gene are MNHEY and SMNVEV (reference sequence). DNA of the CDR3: TGTGCCAGCAGTCCCGCGCTCAATCAGCCCCAGCATTTT. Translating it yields CASSPALNQPQHF.